This T cell receptor (beta chain) derives from a study of CD8+ T cells in alopecia areata. The CDR3 spans 15 residues. CDR1 and CDR2 from the germline V gene are MGHDK and SYGVNS. V was clipped by 1 base and J by 7 bases, with 15 bases between them. Following RNA extraction, reverse transcription yielded cDNA that acted as the sequencing template. Generated by immunoSEQ multiplex PCR, the TCRdb table keeps only in-frame clones and is missing some. The sample lists hundreds of thousands of clones, 50% to 60% occurring once. The receptor's source is a human donor with alopecia areata. The rearrangement links TRBV25-1 to TRBJ2-3; a weak D match, TRBD1 (6 bases). The sample here was CD4+ T cells sorted from blood, taken at week 0. This chain's CDR3 is CASSELGGWANTQYF. Written as DNA, the CDR3 is TGTGCCAGCAGTGAATTAGGGGGTTGGGCAAATACGCAGTATTTT. The full variable domain, with the rest looked up from reference TRBV25-1 and TRBJ2-3, is EADIYQTPRYLVIGTGKKITLECSQTMGHDKMYWYQQDPGMELHLIHYSYGVNSTEKGDLSSESTVSRIRTEHFPLTLESARPSHTSQYLCASSELGGWANTQYFGPGTRLTVL.